This TCR beta chain emerged from a study of T cell responses to AZD1222 COVID-19 vaccine. Germline V gives CDR1 SGHTA, CDR2 FQGNSA. The CDR3 loop spans 14 amino acids. Trimming cost V 0 bases and J 1 base, with 6 bases left between them. For this clone: Its cognate antigen is unknown.

Notes on the study in general: Unmutated variant regions reportedly attract nearly half of all spike-specific TCRs. CD4 TCRs linked to vaccination spanned spike, dominating at 160-218 and 743-854.

Clones were read by immunoSEQ multiplex PCR, and TCRdb kept only the in-frame ones, dropping some. The data contain roughly 120,000 clones, around 85% of them singletons. The sequences come from peripheral blood, collected on day 0 of AZD1222 vaccination. The chain couples TRBV7-2 to TRBJ1-1; the D is unclear. The clonotype originates from an adult in good health. The CDR3 coding sequence is TGTGCCAGCAGCTTAGCGCTCAAGAACACTGAAGCTTTCTTT. This gives the protein CASSLALKNTEAFF.